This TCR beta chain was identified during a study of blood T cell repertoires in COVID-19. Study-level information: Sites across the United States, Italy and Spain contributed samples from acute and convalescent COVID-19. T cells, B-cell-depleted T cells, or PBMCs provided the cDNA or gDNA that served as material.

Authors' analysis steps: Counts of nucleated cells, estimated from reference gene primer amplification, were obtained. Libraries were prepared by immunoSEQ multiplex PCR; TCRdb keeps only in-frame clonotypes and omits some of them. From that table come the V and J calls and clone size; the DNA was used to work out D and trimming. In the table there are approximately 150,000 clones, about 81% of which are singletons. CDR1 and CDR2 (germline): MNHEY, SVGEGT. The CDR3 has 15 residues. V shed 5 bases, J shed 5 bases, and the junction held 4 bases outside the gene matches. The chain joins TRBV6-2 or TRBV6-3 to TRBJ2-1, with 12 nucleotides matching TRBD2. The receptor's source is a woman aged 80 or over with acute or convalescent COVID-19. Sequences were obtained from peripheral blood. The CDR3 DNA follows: TGTGCCAGCAGTCGGACTAGCGGGACGAACAATGAGCAGTTCTTC. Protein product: CASSRTSGTNNEQFF.